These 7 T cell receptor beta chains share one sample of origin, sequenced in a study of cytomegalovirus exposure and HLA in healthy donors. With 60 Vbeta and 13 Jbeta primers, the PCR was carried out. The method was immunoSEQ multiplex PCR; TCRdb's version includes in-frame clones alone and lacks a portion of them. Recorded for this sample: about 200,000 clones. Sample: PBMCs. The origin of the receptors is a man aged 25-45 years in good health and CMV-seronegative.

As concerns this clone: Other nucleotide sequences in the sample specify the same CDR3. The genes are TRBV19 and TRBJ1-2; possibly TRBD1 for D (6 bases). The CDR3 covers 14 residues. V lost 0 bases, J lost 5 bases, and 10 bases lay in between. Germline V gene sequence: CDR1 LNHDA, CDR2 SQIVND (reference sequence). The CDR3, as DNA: TGTGCCAGTAGTATAGACAGGGGAATATATGGCTACACCTTC. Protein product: CASSIDRGIYGYTF.

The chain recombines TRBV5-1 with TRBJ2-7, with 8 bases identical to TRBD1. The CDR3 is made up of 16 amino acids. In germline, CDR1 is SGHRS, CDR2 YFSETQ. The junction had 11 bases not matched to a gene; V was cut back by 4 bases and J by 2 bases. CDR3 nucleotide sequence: TGCGCCAGCAGCCACGACACCGGGACAGGAGCCTACGAGCAGTACTTC. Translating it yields CASSHDTGTGAYEQYF.

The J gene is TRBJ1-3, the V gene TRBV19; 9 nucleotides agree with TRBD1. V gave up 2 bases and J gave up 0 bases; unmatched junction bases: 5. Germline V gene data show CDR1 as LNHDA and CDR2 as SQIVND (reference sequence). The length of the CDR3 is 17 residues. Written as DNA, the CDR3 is TGTGCCAGTAGTATATCCGGGACAGGGAACTCTGGAAACACCATATATTTT. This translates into CASSISGTGNSGNTIYF. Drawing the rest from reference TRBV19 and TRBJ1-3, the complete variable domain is DGGITQSPKYLFRKEGQNVTLSCEQNLNHDAMYWYRQDPGQGLRLIYYSQIVNDFQKGDIAEGYSVSREKKESFPLTVTSAQKNPTAFYLCASSISGTGNSGNTIYFGEGSWLTVV.

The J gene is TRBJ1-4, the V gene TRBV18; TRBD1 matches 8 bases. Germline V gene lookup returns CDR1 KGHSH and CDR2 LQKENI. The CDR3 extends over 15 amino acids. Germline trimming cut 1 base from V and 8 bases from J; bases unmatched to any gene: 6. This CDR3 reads CASSPLGAGGEKLFF. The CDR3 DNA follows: TGTGCCAGCTCACCACTTGGGGCAGGGGGCGAAAAACTGTTTTTT. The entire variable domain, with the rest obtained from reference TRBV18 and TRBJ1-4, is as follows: NAGVMQNPRHLVRRRGQEARLRCSPMKGHSHVYWYRQLPEEGLKFMVYLQKENIIDESGMPKERFSAEFPKEGPSILRIQQVVRGDSAAYFCASSPLGAGGEKLFFGSGTQLSVL.

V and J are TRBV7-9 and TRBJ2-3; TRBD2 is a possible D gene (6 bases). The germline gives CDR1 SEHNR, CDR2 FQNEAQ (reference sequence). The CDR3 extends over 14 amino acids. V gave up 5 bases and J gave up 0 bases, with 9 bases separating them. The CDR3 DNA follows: TGTGCCAGCAGCCCTAGCGTTAGCACAGATACGCAGTATTTT. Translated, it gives CASSPSVSTDTQYF.

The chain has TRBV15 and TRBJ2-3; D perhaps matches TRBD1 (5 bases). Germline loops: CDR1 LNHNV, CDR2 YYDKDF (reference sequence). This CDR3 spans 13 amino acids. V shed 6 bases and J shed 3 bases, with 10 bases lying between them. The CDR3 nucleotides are TGTGCCACCAGAGGGCAGGGAACAGATACGCAGTATTTT. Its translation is CATRGQGTDTQYF.

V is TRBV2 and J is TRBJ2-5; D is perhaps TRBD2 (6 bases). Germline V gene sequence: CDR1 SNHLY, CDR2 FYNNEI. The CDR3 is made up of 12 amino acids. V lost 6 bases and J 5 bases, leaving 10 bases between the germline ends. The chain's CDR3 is CASRGGGETQYF. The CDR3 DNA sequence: TGTGCCAGCAGGGGGGGTGGGGAGACCCAGTACTTC.